This T cell receptor (beta chain) was identified during a study of PD-1 blockade in classical Hodgkin lymphoma. Time point defined: cycle 4 day 1 (C4D1), after less than seven weeks of nivolumab. The patients all showed relapse after autologous stem cell transplantation, while their brentuximab vedotin exposure varied. Researchers used magnetic negative selection to pull out pure CD4+ T cells from thawed PBMCs. Complete response, partial response or progressive disease constituted the best response categories observed. The CDR3 is 16 amino acids. V lost 3 bases and J lost 7, with 18 bases in between. From germline, CDR1 is SNHLY and CDR2 FYNNEI. Measured with immunoSEQ multiplex PCR; TCRdb has only the in-frame clones, and not every one. The table records some 11,000 clones, about 70% of them present only once.

Sequenced material: CD4+ T cells from blood, taken before the fourth cycle of nivolumab. This TCR was sampled from a human donor with classical Hodgkin lymphoma. The genes are TRBV2 and TRBJ1-4, with D unclear. This chain's CDR3 is CASSENWIGMSEKLFF. In nucleotides, the CDR3 is TGTGCCAGCAGTGAGAACTGGATAGGGATGAGTGAAAAACTGTTTTTT.